The 18 T cell receptor beta chains in this list originate from one sample, sequenced in a study of T cells in Graves' hyperthyroidism and ophthalmopathy. There were TCR beta CDR3 regions amplified from RNA transcripts. The HTBI primer set was used in a first-round RT-PCR of the TCR CDR3. TCRdb recomputed calls from the multiplex PCR reads with MiXCR, one row per CDR3 protein. The sample consists of some 490,000 distinct CDR3 sequences, approximately 23% of them appearing once. Sequencing was carried out using blood. The receptors shown here come from a woman aged 70 to 79 with Graves' ophthalmopathy.

V and J are TRBV24-1 and TRBJ1-6; D call uncertain. V was clipped by 0 bases and J by 0 bases, with 8 bases between them. The germline V gene encodes CDR1 KGHDR and CDR2 SFDVKD. The CDR3 has 17 amino acids. CDR3 coding DNA: TGTGCCACCAGTGATTTGGCGGAGAGCTCCTATAATTCACCCCTCCACTTT. This sequence encodes CATSDLAESSYNSPLHF.

The rearrangement joins TRBV9 to TRBJ2-7; weak D call: TRBD1 (5 bases). CDR3 size: 14 residues. Trimming cost V 0 bases and J 6 bases, with 13 bases left between them. Germline V gene lookup returns CDR1 SGDLS and CDR2 YYNGEE. The CDR3 DNA reads as TGTGCCAGCAGCGTAGATGTGGGGCAGGGCGAGCAGTACTTC. Translated, it gives CASSVDVGQGEQYF.

The chain couples TRBV6-1 to TRBJ1-6; TRBD1 matches 7 bases. CDR1 is MNHNS and CDR2 is SASEGT in the germline V gene. Germline trimming cut 8 bases from V and 6 bases from J; bases unmatched to any gene: 4. This CDR3 has 13 amino acids. The CDR3 here is CASSTGANSPLHF. The CDR3 bases are TGTGCCAGCTCTACAGGGGCTAATTCACCCCTCCACTTT.

This sequence joins TRBV12-3 or TRBV12-4 and TRBJ1-6; D not certain. The CDR3 is made up of 13 amino acids. Trimming shortened V by 5 bases and J by 11 bases, and 13 bases separated the two germline ends. CDR3 in amino acids: CASSPDYSTPLHF. CDR3 DNA sequence: TGTGCCAGCAGTCCGGACTACAGCACACCCCTCCACTTT.

A few counts support this clonotype. The V and J genes are TRBV12-3 or TRBV12-4 and TRBJ2-1; D perhaps matches TRBD2 (6 bases). Trimming left V 1 base short and J 3 bases short, with 10 bases between. This CDR3 region has 15 residues. CDR3 in DNA: TGTGCCAGCAGTTTAGGGACTATCAACTACAATGAGCAGTTCTTC. Its protein product is CASSLGTINYNEQFF.

The chain joins TRBV5-5 to TRBJ1-6; 9 bases agree with TRBD1. V shed 0 bases and J 7 bases; nucleotides not matched to a gene: 8. The CDR3 runs 17 residues. Germline V gives CDR1 SGHKS, CDR2 YYEKEE (reference sequence). CDR3 DNA: TGTGCCAGCAGCTTGGTTCTCACGACAGGGGGAAATTCACCCCTCCACTTT. It encodes CASSLVLTTGGNSPLHF.

In this sample, this clonotype turned up a few times. The chain is built from TRBV6-1 and TRBJ2-7; 9 bases fit TRBD1. V lost 6 bases, J lost 2 bases, and 2 bases stayed unmatched. Germline V CDR1 and CDR2: MNHNS, SASEGT. The CDR3 consists of 13 residues. This chain's CDR3 is CASRNRGPYEQYF. CDR3 coding DNA: TGTGCCAGCAGAAACAGGGGGCCCTACGAGCAGTACTTC.

This clonotype was observed a handful of times. CDR3 DNA: TGTGCCAGCAGCCCCCGAGGACTAGCGGGTGTTGGGGGGGAGCTGTTTTTT. It yields the protein CASSPRGLAGVGGELFF. This chain joins TRBV9 and TRBJ2-2; 11 bases match TRBD2. Germline V gene sequence: CDR1 SGDLS, CDR2 YYNGEE. The CDR3 spans 17 residues. Trimming cost V 4 bases and J 8 bases; bases outside gene matches: 13.

CDR3 DNA: TGTGCCAGCAGCTTAGGGCAGGTCACAGATACGCAGTATTTT. The encoded protein is CASSLGQVTDTQYF. This chain links TRBV11-2 with TRBJ2-3; D remains unclear. V shed 1 base and J shed 2 bases, with 7 bases lying between them. Germline V lookup: CDR1 SGHAT, CDR2 FQNNGV. This CDR3 has 14 amino acids.

The chain combines TRBV12-3 or TRBV12-4 with TRBJ1-5, with TRBD1 as a possible D gene (6 bases). The CDR3 extends over 14 amino acids. Trimming pared 6 bases from V and 2 bases from J, leaving 11 bases between. In nucleotides, the CDR3 is TGTGCCAGCAGCCCAGGGGCCGGCAATCAGCCCCAGCATTTT. This gives the protein CASSPGAGNQPQHF.

The chain employs TRBV5-4 and TRBJ2-1; D unclear. The CDR3 consists of 15 residues. Trimming removed 5 bases from V and 0 bases from J, with 12 bases in between. Germline V gene sequence: CDR1 SGHNT, CDR2 YYREEE (reference sequence). Written as DNA, the CDR3 is TGTGCCAGCAGTTCGGACCCTGTCTCCTACAATGAGCAGTTCTTC. Its protein is CASSSDPVSYNEQFF.

V is TRBV19 and J is TRBJ1-6; a weak D match, TRBD1 (5 bases). CDR1 and CDR2 from the germline V gene are LNHDA and SQIVND (reference sequence). The V gene lost 7 bases and the J gene lost 9 bases, with 13 bases spanning the gap. The CDR3 is 13 residues long. The DNA of the CDR3 is TGTGCCAGTAAAGGGGTCGGCCCTTCACCCCTCCACTTT. Protein sequence: CASKGVGPSPLHF.

This clonotype has just a few counts. The chain recombines TRBV19 with TRBJ2-1, with D maybe TRBD2 (6 bases). Germline V CDR1 and CDR2: LNHDA, SQIVND (reference sequence). CDR3 length equals 15 residues. Deletions cut 1 base from V and 3 bases from J, with 10 bases between. In DNA, the CDR3 is TGTGCCAGTAGTATAGGAGGGAGGATCTACAATGAGCAGTTCTTC. Its translation is CASSIGGRIYNEQFF.

This clonotype was seen a handful of times. The chain recombines TRBV19 with TRBJ2-3, with 9 bases that match TRBD2. The junction had 8 bases not matched to a gene; V was cut back by 6 bases and J by 4 bases. Germline CDR1 and CDR2: LNHDA and SQIVND (reference sequence). The CDR3 length is 15 residues. CDR3 residues: CASSYPAGGADTQYF. The CDR3 nucleotides are TGTGCCAGTAGCTACCCAGCGGGAGGCGCAGATACGCAGTATTTT.

The chain uses TRBV6-2 or TRBV6-3 and TRBJ2-1; D gene ambiguous. Germline CDR1 reads MNHEY; CDR2 reads SVGEGT. The V and J ends lost 6 bases and 6 bases respectively, with 6 bases between them. The CDR3 has 11 residues. The CDR3: CASSMANEQFF. The CDR3, as DNA: TGTGCCAGCAGCATGGCCAATGAGCAGTTCTTC.

Regarding this clonotype: Relative to the germline gene, one junction end is altered; a read error may explain this. The CDR3 coding sequence is TGTGCCAGTAGTATTAGCGGGACAGGGTCCGGCGAGCTGTTTTTT. Amino acid sequence: CASSISGTGSGELFF. The V call is TRBV19, the J call TRBJ2-2, with D possibly being TRBD1 (9 bases). CDR3 length equals 15 residues. CDR1 is LNHDA, CDR2 SQIVND, per germline (reference sequence).

This clonotype turned up a few times. The chain uses TRBV12-5 and TRBJ1-1; TRBD1 agrees at 7 bases. The ends lost 7 bases at V and 3 bases at J; junction bases unmatched: 14. The CDR3 has 16 amino acids. Germline CDR1 and CDR2: LGHNT and FRNRAP. CDR3 amino acids: CASEVGSGGWYTEAFF. DNA of the CDR3: TGTGCTAGTGAGGTGGGATCAGGGGGTTGGTACACTGAAGCTTTCTTT.

This clonotype was counted at least ten times. This chain links TRBV5-6 with TRBJ1-2; D is possibly TRBD1 (6 bases). Germline-derived CDR1 and CDR2 are SGHDT and YYEEEE. The V gene lost 1 base and the J gene lost 6 bases, with 10 bases spanning the gap. The CDR3 spans 13 residues. The CDR3 DNA reads TGTGCCAGCAGCTTGACAGGGCTCGATGGCTACACCTTC. Translated, it gives CASSLTGLDGYTF.